The rows below give T cell receptor beta chains drawn from one sample of a study of control samples from healthy donors and cancer patients. Clones were read by immunoSEQ multiplex PCR, and TCRdb kept only the in-frame ones, dropping some. The profile shows roughly 79,000 clones, roughly 84% of them singletons. What was sequenced was blood. Receptors originate from a man aged 45-65 years in good health. Both conserved end residues are part of each CDR3. The D gene is left open where the match is weak. Clone size is stated in some rows and not others, as once, few, many or a class when expanded.

cdr3_length	clone_size	v_call	d_call	j_call	cdr3_aa	cdr3_nt
14	NA	TRBV7-2	NA	TRBJ1-2	CASSAGQGFRGYTF	TGTGCCAGCAGCGCGGGACAAGGGTTTCGCGGCTACACCTTC
15	NA	TRBV11-3	TRBD1	TRBJ1-1	CASSSATGVVTEAFF	TGTGCCAGCAGCTCGGCGACAGGGGTGGTCACTGAAGCTTTCTTT
14	once	TRBV19	NA	TRBJ2-2	CASSTGHNTGELFF	TGTGCCAGTAGTACTGGACACAACACCGGGGAGCTGTTTTTT
12	NA	TRBV28	NA	TRBJ1-1	CASSLSPVEAFF	TGTGCCAGCAGTTTATCACCGGTTGAAGCTTTCTTT
14	NA	TRBV19	NA	TRBJ2-5	CASSLGRDQETQYF	TGTGCCAGTAGTCTTGGACGGGACCAAGAGACCCAGTACTTC
19	NA	TRBV4-1	TRBD2	TRBJ2-6	CASSQVGLAGGTGANVLTF	TGCGCCAGCAGCCAAGTGGGACTAGCGGGAGGAACTGGGGCCAACGTCCTGACTTTC
13	NA	TRBV6-5	TRBD1	TRBJ2-7	CASGLYNRGRGYF	TGTGCCAGCGGCCTTTATAACAGGGGGCGCGGTTACTTC
14	NA	TRBV5-8	NA	TRBJ2-3	CASSLGQSTDTQYF	TGTGCCAGCAGCTTGGGCCAAAGCACAGATACGCAGTATTTT
14	NA	TRBV5-6	TRBD1	TRBJ1-5	CASSSGTGGQPQHF	TGTGCCAGCAGCTCCGGGACAGGGGGACAGCCCCAGCATTTT
13	few	TRBV6-1	NA	TRBJ1-2	CASSELGGPGYTF	TGTGCCAGCAGTGAATTGGGGGGACCGGGTTACACCTTC
17	NA	TRBV4-3	TRBD2	TRBJ2-1	CASSQEALAGGYNEQFF	TGCGCCAGCAGCCAAGAGGCGCTAGCGGGAGGGTACAATGAGCAGTTCTTC
12	NA	TRBV29-1	NA	TRBJ2-7	CSVVRGAYEQYF	TGCAGCGTTGTTCGCGGGGCCTACGAGCAGTACTTC
14	NA	TRBV27	NA	TRBJ2-2	CASSWEVNTGELFF	TGTGCCAGCAGTTGGGAGGTTAACACCGGGGAGCTGTTTTTT
14	NA	TRBV28	NA	TRBJ1-2	CASGTPAFSDGYTF	TGTGCCAGCGGGACGCCCGCCTTTAGTGATGGCTACACCTTC
14	NA	TRBV10-2	NA	TRBJ2-3	CASSGPTNGDTQYF	TGCGCCAGCAGTGGGCCGACTAACGGAGATACGCAGTATTTT
15	medium-sized	TRBV19	TRBD1	TRBJ1-2	CASRQLGQGNYGYTF	TGTGCCAGTAGACAACTCGGACAGGGGAACTATGGCTACACCTTC
18	NA	TRBV7-2	NA	TRBJ2-2	CASSLAQRAPSNTGELFF	TGTGCCAGCAGCTTAGCCCAGCGGGCCCCTTCGAACACCGGGGAGCTGTTTTTT
16	NA	TRBV19	TRBD1	TRBJ1-1	CASSIGQGARWTEAFF	TGTGCCAGTAGTATAGGGCAGGGGGCGCGTTGGACTGAAGCTTTCTTT
12	NA	TRBV30	NA	TRBJ1-1	CAWSRTITEAFF	TGTGCCTGGAGTAGGACTATTACTGAAGCTTTCTTT
15	NA	TRBV3-1/TRBV3-2	TRBD2	TRBJ2-5	CASSHGTFGGETQYF	TGTGCCAGCAGCCACGGGACGTTCGGGGGGGAGACCCAGTACTTC
14	NA	TRBV4-3	TRBD2	TRBJ2-5	CASSLGLAGETQYF	TGCGCCAGCAGCCTAGGACTAGCGGGAGAGACCCAGTACTTC
15	NA	TRBV4-1	TRBD1	TRBJ2-7	CASSQGDRGLYEQYF	TGCGCCAGCAGCCAAGGGGACAGGGGGCTCTACGAGCAGTACTTC
14	NA	TRBV7-8	TRBD1	TRBJ1-1	CASSPWTGGTEAFF	TGTGCCAGCAGCCCGTGGACAGGGGGAACTGAAGCTTTCTTT
14	NA	TRBV12-5	TRBD1	TRBJ1-1	CASANPGGGTEAFF	TGTGCTAGTGCCAACCCAGGGGGCGGCACTGAAGCTTTCTTT
15	NA	TRBV27	NA	TRBJ2-1	CASSLIVHPYNEQFF	TGTGCCAGCAGTTTAATAGTCCACCCCTACAATGAGCAGTTCTTC
12	NA	TRBV11-2	NA	TRBJ1-1	CASSFVERGAFF	TGTGCCAGCAGCTTCGTGGAGCGGGGAGCTTTCTTT
12	NA	TRBV19	NA	TRBJ2-7	CASSIERSEQYF	TGTGCCAGTAGTATAGAAAGGAGCGAGCAGTACTTC
12	NA	TRBV7-2	NA	TRBJ2-7	CASSLAGREQYF	TGTGCCAGCAGCTTAGCAGGACGCGAGCAGTACTTC
15	NA	TRBV5-3	TRBD1	TRBJ1-5	CARSSQDRGNQPQHF	TGTGCCAGAAGCTCCCAGGACAGGGGAAATCAGCCCCAGCATTTT
15	NA	TRBV5-4	NA	TRBJ2-7	CASSLDGRDNYEQYF	TGTGCCAGCAGCTTGGATGGTCGGGACAACTACGAGCAGTACTTC
15	NA	TRBV7-7	TRBD2	TRBJ2-5	CASSPLAGGRETQYF	TGTGCCAGCAGCCCCCTAGCGGGAGGAAGGGAGACCCAGTACTTC
11	NA	TRBV2	NA	TRBJ2-3	CAAEVGDTQYF	TGTGCCGCGGAGGTTGGAGATACGCAGTATTTT
14	NA	TRBV19	NA	TRBJ1-6	CASSTGTSNSPLHF	TGTGCCAGTAGTACCGGGACTTCCAATTCACCCCTCCACTTT
17	NA	TRBV7-8	NA	TRBJ2-3	CASSSVEGRLGTDTQYF	TGTGCCAGCAGCTCCGTGGAGGGGCGTTTGGGCACAGATACGCAGTATTTT
15	NA	TRBV4-1	NA	TRBJ1-1	CASSRPVMMNTEAFF	TGCGCCAGCAGCCGTCCCGTCATGATGAACACTGAAGCTTTCTTT
15	NA	TRBV5-5	NA	TRBJ2-2	CASSLTTRRTGELFF	TGTGCCAGCAGCTTGACAACCCGGCGGACCGGGGAGCTGTTTTTT
12	once	TRBV29-1	TRBD1	TRBJ2-7	CSVRVTGGEQYF	TGCAGCGTGAGGGTGACAGGGGGCGAGCAGTACTTC
17	NA	TRBV25-1	TRBD2	TRBJ2-3	CASSAPRLARSTDTQYF	TGTGCCAGCAGTGCGCCGAGACTAGCGAGGAGCACAGATACGCAGTATTTT
14	NA	TRBV2	NA	TRBJ1-1	CASSVNPRNTEAFF	TGTGCCAGCAGCGTCAATCCACGGAACACTGAAGCTTTCTTT
24	NA	TRBV23-1	NA	TRBJ2-7	CASSHPSNLCASSHPGQTSYEQYF	NA
16	NA	TRBV19	NA	TRBJ2-6	CASSHHRNSGANVLTF	TGTGCCAGTAGTCATCACAGGAACTCTGGGGCCAACGTCCTGACTTTC
17	NA	TRBV9	NA	TRBJ2-3	CASSSTSGPPAADTQYF	TGTGCCAGCAGCTCGACCTCCGGGCCTCCGGCGGCAGATACGCAGTATTTT
14	NA	TRBV6-5	TRBD2	TRBJ2-7	CASSSLAVSYEQYF	TGTGCCAGCAGTTCCCTAGCGGTTTCCTACGAGCAGTACTTC
16	NA	TRBV29-1	NA	TRBJ1-4	CSVAEGGPWTNEKLFF	TGCAGCGTTGCAGAGGGAGGACCCTGGACTAATGAAAAACTGTTTTTT
14	NA	TRBV10-2	TRBD2	TRBJ2-1	CASSAGLGVNEQFF	TGCGCCAGCAGTGCTGGACTAGGGGTCAATGAGCAGTTCTTC
16	once	TRBV30	TRBD2	TRBJ2-1	CAWGSTSASSYNEQFF	TGTGCCTGGGGCTCGACTAGCGCAAGCTCCTACAATGAGCAGTTCTTC
12	NA	TRBV15	NA	TRBJ2-7	CATSRGRYEQYF	TGTGCCACCAGCAGAGGAAGGTACGAGCAGTACTTC
15	NA	TRBV28	NA	TRBJ1-5	CASSSSLGTNQPQHF	TGTGCCAGCAGTTCCTCCCTAGGGACGAATCAGCCCCAGCATTTT
15	NA	TRBV6-5	TRBD1	TRBJ2-7	CASSYSGQGVYEQYF	TGTGCCAGCAGTTACTCTGGACAGGGGGTCTACGAGCAGTACTTC
13	NA	TRBV18	NA	TRBJ2-5	CASSPGTQETQYF	TGTGCCAGCTCACCGGGGACGCAAGAGACCCAGTACTTC
15	NA	TRBV9	TRBD1	TRBJ1-4	CASSPLGQANEKLFF	TGTGCCAGCAGCCCTCTGGGACAGGCTAATGAAAAACTGTTTTTT
13	NA	TRBV5-6	NA	TRBJ2-5	CASSFRAQETQYF	TGTGCCAGCAGCTTCAGAGCCCAAGAGACCCAGTACTTC
14	NA	TRBV23-1	NA	TRBJ2-2	CATPPTGESGELFF	TGCGCCACCCCCCCGACGGGAGAGAGCGGGGAGCTGTTTTTT
14	NA	TRBV21-1	NA	TRBJ2-1	CASSKLSSYNEQFF	TGTGCCAGCAGCAAATTGAGCTCCTACAATGAGCAGTTCTTC
11	NA	TRBV11-3	NA	TRBJ2-5	CASSSGETQYF	TGTGCCAGCAGCTCCGGAGAGACCCAGTACTTC
14	NA	TRBV7-2	NA	TRBJ2-3	CASSLVGVKDTQYF	TGTGCCAGCAGCTTAGTGGGAGTGAAAGATACGCAGTATTTT
14	once	TRBV11-3	NA	TRBJ2-2	CANSWGRSSGELFF	TGTGCCAACAGCTGGGGACGGAGTTCCGGGGAGCTGTTTTTT